These 6 T cell receptor beta chains originate from one sample sequenced in a study of T cell repertoires in cytomegalovirus infection. TCRdb reprocessed the reads with MiXCR, giving one entry per CDR3 protein. The sample has 750,000 to 900,000 distinct CDR3 sequences, approximately 32% seen once. Their target antigens are unknown. Sample: cultured CD8+ T cells from PBMCs, taken from culture after CMV antigen stimulation. These TCRs come from a human donor in good health (CMV status not recorded). Some clones in this sample may be carry-over from other donors' samples.

The chain couples TRBV27 to TRBJ1-2, with D possibly TRBD1 on 6 matching bases. Germline values: CDR1 MNHEY, CDR2 SMNVEV (reference sequence). Trimming took off 7 bases at V and 3 bases at J, with 12 bases between the two ends. The CDR3 is 13 amino acids. The CDR3 coding sequence is TGTGCCAGCACCAAGGGGGGGGACTATGGCTACACCTTC. It yields the protein CASTKGGDYGYTF.

This clonotype was picked up a small number of times. The J gene is TRBJ1-4, the V gene TRBV2; TRBD1 might be the D (5 bases). Looked up from germline, CDR1 is SNHLY and CDR2 is FYNNEI. V shed 5 bases and J shed 5 bases, with 18 bases lying between them. The CDR3 extends over 16 amino acids. CDR3 nucleotides: TGTGCCAGCAGTCCGGGCGCGGGACGATTAAATGAAAAACTGTTTTTT. Protein sequence: CASSPGAGRLNEKLFF. The variable domain in full, completed from reference TRBV2 and TRBJ1-4, reads EPEVTQTPSHQVTQMGQEVILRCVPISNHLYFYWYRQILGQKVEFLVSFYNNEISEKSEIFDDQFSVERPDGSNFTLKIRSTKLEDSAMYFCASSPGAGRLNEKLFFGSGTQLSVL.

The gene calls are TRBV7-6 and TRBJ1-5; 7 nucleotides match TRBD1. The CDR3 extends over 15 amino acids. Germline-derived CDR1 and CDR2 are SGHVS and FNYEAQ. Losses at the gene ends were 2 bases for V and 3 bases for J; bases not matched to a gene: 4. CDR3 DNA: TGTGCCAGCAGCTTACTGACAGGGATCAATCAGCCCCAGCATTTT. Encoded protein: CASSLLTGINQPQHF.

This clonotype appeared many times. The rearrangement links TRBV7-9 to TRBJ2-1; D may be TRBD1 or TRBD2 (5 bases each). The CDR3 spans 14 residues. Germline assignment: CDR1 SEHNR and CDR2 FQNEAQ (reference sequence). Trimming stripped 1 base from V and 5 bases from J, with 9 bases between. CDR3 residues: CASSLGGRNNEQFF. As DNA, the CDR3 is TGTGCCAGCAGCTTAGGGGGGAGAAACAATGAGCAGTTCTTC.

At least ten counts were recorded for this clonotype. The chain combines TRBV7-8 with TRBJ2-3; D gene unclear. Germline values: CDR1 SGHVS, CDR2 FQNEAQ. Trimming took 5 bases from V and 0 from J, leaving 12 bases between them. The CDR3 is made up of 15 amino acids. In DNA form, the CDR3 reads TGTGCCAGCAGCACCAGAGATACTAGCACAGATACGCAGTATTTT. Translated: CASSTRDTSTDTQYF.

V is TRBV28 and J is TRBJ2-2; the match to TRBD1 covers 10 bases. The ends lost 3 bases at V and 3 bases at J; junction bases unmatched: 4. CDR1 is MDHEN and CDR2 is SYDVKM in the germline V gene. This CDR3 has 16 residues. The CDR3 DNA reads as TGTGCCAGCAGTTTTAGGGGACAGGGGTACACCGGGGAGCTGTTTTTT. It codes for CASSFRGQGYTGELFF.